The 2 T cell receptor beta chains reported below all come from one sample, sequenced in a study of regulatory T cells in long-lasting Graves disease. As to time point: persistent/refractory GD, antithyroid drugs over 5 years with positive TRAb. The TCR library was prepared using RNA isolated from PBMCs. Arm-PCR of CDR3 regions and iRepertoire HTBI primers were the basis on which TCR beta libraries were built. TCRdb reanalysed the multiplex PCR reads using MiXCR and keeps one entry per CDR3 protein. Of hundreds of thousands of distinct CDR3 sequences in the sample, about a fifth were seen once. Source: peripheral blood mononuclear cells (PBMCs), taken when the disease was refractory, from a patient treated with antithyroid drugs. All receptors derive from a female donor with Graves disease.

V is TRBV6-1 and J is TRBJ1-2; 7 bases map to TRBD1. Germline CDR1 MNHNS, CDR2 SASEGT. The CDR3 loop spans 13 amino acids. The trim removed 7 bases at V and 6 bases at J, leaving 8 bases unmatched. This chain's CDR3 is CASTLTGNDGYTF. In DNA, the CDR3 is TGTGCCAGCACCCTGACAGGGAACGATGGCTACACCTTC.

The sample holds many counts of this clonotype. V gene TRBV29-1 combines with J gene TRBJ1-4, with 12 nucleotides matching TRBD1. CDR1 and CDR2 from the germline V gene are SQVTM and ANQGSEA. With V trimmed by 7 bases and J by 5 bases, 8 bases remained unmatched. This CDR3 is 15 amino acids long. CDR3 residues: CSAGTGGAANEKLFF. The CDR3 region has the DNA TGCAGCGCAGGGACAGGGGGCGCGGCGAATGAAAAACTGTTTTTT.